These 27 T cell receptor beta chains share one sample of origin, sequenced in a study of blood T cell repertoires in COVID-19. Profiling relied on immunoSEQ multiplex PCR, and the TCRdb table lists in-frame clones only, not all of them. The sample holds about 230,000 clones; more than 75% are singletons and the top ten take roughly 11%. The sample comprised peripheral blood. The origin of the receptors is a man aged 50-59 years with COVID-19, enrolled during active disease.

CDR3 nucleotide sequence: TGCGCCAGCAGCTTGGTACCAGGCTCCTACGAGCAGTACTTC. It codes for CASSLVPGSYEQYF. The V call is TRBV5-1, the J call TRBJ2-7; D gene uncertain. The CDR3 has 14 residues. The germline gives CDR1 SGHRS, CDR2 YFSETQ. Trimming pared 0 bases from V and 0 bases from J, leaving 7 bases between.

V gene TRBV4-3 combines with J gene TRBJ1-2; tentative D call: TRBD1 (5 bases). The V gene lost 0 bases and the J gene lost 5 bases, with 16 bases spanning the gap. Germline V lookup: CDR1 LGHNA, CDR2 YSLEER. The CDR3 length is 16 residues. The CDR3 is CASSQDQQEGLYGYTF. CDR3 coding DNA: TGCGCCAGCAGCCAAGATCAACAGGAAGGGTTGTATGGCTACACCTTC.

The genes are TRBV9 and TRBJ2-5, with unresolved D. The CDR3 totals 13 residues. The V end lost 0 bases, the J end lost 6 bases, and 9 bases lay between the germline ends. The germline CDR1 and CDR2 sequences are SGDLS and YYNGEE. The CDR3 region is CASSVGVDKTQYF. The CDR3 coding sequence is TGTGCCAGCAGCGTAGGGGTCGACAAGACCCAGTACTTC.

The chain joins TRBV10-3 to TRBJ1-6, with D hard to call. This CDR3 is 13 amino acids long. Germline CDR1 and CDR2: ENHRY and SYGVKD. The V and J ends lost 10 bases and 7 bases respectively, with 14 bases between them. The CDR3 nucleotides are TGTGCCACTAGCCGGGAGCAAAATTCACCCCTCCACTTT. It codes for CATSREQNSPLHF.

The chain employs TRBV7-8 and TRBJ2-2; 7 bases line up with TRBD2. Trimming cost V 10 bases and J 4 bases; bases outside gene matches: 9. The CDR3 is made up of 14 amino acids. The germline V gene encodes CDR1 SGHVS and CDR2 FQNEAQ. This CDR3 is CATSTGGGTGELFF. Here the CDR3 DNA reads TGTGCCACCTCCACTGGGGGGGGCACCGGGGAGCTGTTTTTT.

In its sample, this clone was seen a few times. Other DNA sequences in this sample translate to the same CDR3. This sequence joins TRBV7-9 and TRBJ2-2; D unresolved. The CDR3 loop spans 12 amino acids. CDR1 SEHNR and CDR2 FQNEAQ come from the germline V gene (reference sequence). V gave up 5 bases and J gave up 6 bases, with 7 bases separating them. The CDR3 nucleotides are TGTGCCAGCAGCCTACTTGCCGGGGAGCTGTTTTTT. Translating gives CASSLLAGELFF.

This clone occurred once. The rearrangement joins TRBV6-6 to TRBJ1-4, with 7 bases lining up with TRBD1. Trimming cost V 5 bases and J 0 bases; bases outside gene matches: 9. This CDR3 has 17 amino acids. Per the germline V gene, CDR1 is MNHNY and CDR2 is SVGAGI (reference sequence). For the CDR3, the DNA is TGTGCCAGCAGTCTATCGGGACAGCTTGCAACTAATGAAAAACTGTTTTTT. This codes for CASSLSGQLATNEKLFF.

The chain recombines TRBV10-2 with TRBJ1-6; no reliable D call. This CDR3 is built from 14 residues. V was trimmed by 2 bases and J by 7 bases, leaving 9 bases between them. The germline V gene encodes CDR1 WSHSY and CDR2 SAAADI. Here the CDR3 DNA reads TGCGCCAGCAGTGAGCCCGGGGAAAATTCACCCCTCCACTTT. Protein product: CASSEPGENSPLHF.

The V and J genes are TRBV28 and TRBJ1-5; 7 positions match TRBD1. The germline CDR1 and CDR2 sequences are MDHEN and SYDVKM. The length of the CDR3 is 13 residues. The trim removed 4 bases at V and 6 bases at J, leaving 3 bases unmatched. The CDR3 here is CASSSDRVQPQHF. The CDR3 nucleotides are TGTGCCAGCAGTTCCGACAGGGTTCAGCCCCAGCATTTT. Full variable domain (remainder filled in from reference TRBV28 and TRBJ1-5): DVKVTQSSRYLVKRTGEKVFLECVQDMDHENMFWYRQDPGLGLRLIYFSYDVKMKEKGDIPEGYSVSREKKERFSLILESASTNQTSMYLCASSSDRVQPQHFGDGTRLSIL.

The rearrangement links TRBV15 to TRBJ1-5; no clear D. The V and J ends lost 0 bases and 2 bases respectively, with 8 bases between them. Germline-derived CDR1 and CDR2 are LNHNV and YYDKDF (reference sequence). The CDR3 spans 15 residues. CDR3 sequence: CATSRDPGGNQPQHF. CDR3 bases: TGTGCCACCAGCAGAGATCCAGGTGGCAATCAGCCCCAGCATTTT.

This rearrangement joins TRBV19 to TRBJ1-6; weak D call: TRBD1 (6 bases). The CDR3 runs to 15 residues. Germline loops: CDR1 LNHDA, CDR2 SQIVND (reference sequence). Between the trimmed V and J ends, which lost 8 bases and 5 bases, there was a span of 16 bases. For the CDR3, the DNA is TGTGCCAGTGGTGATCGGGGGGCGAATAATTCACCCCTCCACTTT. It codes for CASGDRGANNSPLHF.

This clone was detected only a few times. The chain couples TRBV7-2 to TRBJ2-7, with 10 bases aligning to TRBD2. Germline CDR1 SGHTA, CDR2 FQGNSA. V was pared by 2 bases and J by 4 bases, with 8 bases of the junction left unmatched. The CDR3 is 16 residues long. Written as DNA, the CDR3 is TGTGCCAGCAGCTTACAAAGTAGCGGGGGGATTTACGAGCAGTACTTC. Its translation: CASSLQSSGGIYEQYF.

This clone was counted a few times. The CDR3 sequence is CASTPLLGGGYGYTF. The CDR3 coding sequence is TGTGCCAGCACACCCTTGCTGGGGGGTGGGTATGGCTACACCTTC. The chain has TRBV28 and TRBJ1-2; D perhaps matches TRBD1 (5 bases). The germline gives CDR1 MDHEN, CDR2 SYDVKM. The CDR3 has 15 residues. The V end was cut by 7 bases, the J end by 5 bases, with 20 bases between.

This clone was seen only a few times. CDR3 region: CASSSTGTRAYEQYF. For the CDR3, the DNA is TGTGCCAGCAGTTCCACCGGGACAAGAGCCTACGAGCAGTACTTC. The gene calls are TRBV28 and TRBJ2-7, with D possibly being TRBD1 (6 bases). With 4 bases removed from V and 2 bases from J, the gap between germline ends came to 15 bases. CDR3 length: 15 amino acids. Germline V gene data show CDR1 as MDHEN and CDR2 as SYDVKM.

CDR3 sequence: CASSKTEPTNYGYTF. CDR3 DNA sequence: TGTGCCAGTAGTAAGACAGAACCAACTAACTATGGCTACACCTTC. The chain couples TRBV19 to TRBJ1-2; possibly TRBD1 for D (5 bases). Deletions cut 4 bases from V and 0 bases from J, with 12 bases between. The germline gives CDR1 LNHDA, CDR2 SQIVND (reference sequence). CDR3 length equals 15 residues.

The rearrangement links TRBV6-5 to TRBJ2-7; a possible D gene is TRBD2 (6 bases). The CDR3 loop spans 15 amino acids. The germline gives CDR1 MNHEY, CDR2 SVGAGI. V was pared by 7 bases and J by 5 bases, with 21 bases between. CDR3 sequence (DNA): TGTGCCAGCAACAAAAGGAGGGGACTTAGGGACGAGCAGTACTTC. It encodes CASNKRRGLRDEQYF.

V and J are TRBV27 and TRBJ2-1, with 7 bases matching TRBD2. Germline CDR1 is MNHEY and CDR2 is SMNVEV (reference sequence). The CDR3 runs 14 residues. V lost 5 bases, J lost 10 bases, and 11 bases stayed unmatched. Written as DNA, the CDR3 is TGTGCCAGCAGTCTTAGGTGGGGAGGGGACGAGCAGTTCTTC. It is translated as CASSLRWGGDEQFF.

The chain couples TRBV12-3 or TRBV12-4 to TRBJ1-1; 8 positions match TRBD1. The trim removed 6 bases at V and 5 bases at J, leaving 5 bases unmatched. This CDR3 is 13 amino acids long. The CDR3 loop reads CASSRDRLTEAFF. CDR3 coding DNA: TGTGCCAGCAGCCGGGACAGGTTGACTGAAGCTTTCTTT.

The chain combines TRBV5-1 with TRBJ2-7; TRBD2 matches 15 bases. This CDR3 region has 18 residues. Germline V lookup: CDR1 SGHRS, CDR2 YFSETQ. V trimming: 3 bases; J trimming: 6 bases; junction bases outside the gene matches: 13. The DNA for the CDR3 is TGCGCCAGCAGCTCCTCTGGACTAGCGGGAGGGCCCAGGCTCGAGCAGTACTTC. It encodes CASSSSGLAGGPRLEQYF.

The table lists this clone with a count of one. This chain uses TRBV5-1 with TRBJ2-2; 8 nucleotides line up with TRBD1. Germline-derived CDR1 and CDR2 are SGHRS and YFSETQ. This CDR3 is 15 amino acids long. J lost 7 bases, V lost 1 base, and 6 bases had no gene match. CDR3: CASSLQDRDGGELFF. Written as DNA, the CDR3 is TGCGCCAGCAGCTTGCAGGACAGGGATGGCGGGGAGCTGTTTTTT.

The chain combines TRBV5-1 with TRBJ2-1, with TRBD2 identical over 11 bases. Germline CDR1 and CDR2: SGHRS and YFSETQ. CDR3 length: 16 amino acids. The V segment lost 0 bases and the J segment 7 bases; nucleotides outside the gene matches: 6. The chain's CDR3 is CASSLAMTSGKNEQFF. The DNA of the CDR3 is TGCGCCAGCAGCTTGGCGATGACTAGCGGGAAGAATGAGCAGTTCTTC.

The rearrangement links TRBV15 to TRBJ1-4; TRBD1 agrees at 10 bases. The V gene's germline CDR1 is LNHNV and CDR2 YYDKDF (reference sequence). After removal of 5 bases from V and 3 bases from J, the junction contained 3 bases not matched to a gene. There are 15 residues in the CDR3. Here the CDR3 DNA reads TGTGCCACCAGCGGACAGGGGGTGGCTAATGAAAAACTGTTTTTT. Translating gives CATSGQGVANEKLFF.

V gene TRBV18 combines with J gene TRBJ1-1; tentative D call: TRBD1 (6 bases). Germline V gene sequence: CDR1 KGHSH, CDR2 LQKENI. With 3 bases removed from V and 3 bases from J, the gap between germline ends came to 14 bases. The CDR3 spans 15 residues. DNA for the CDR3: TGTGCCAGCTCACCCCTCAGGGGCTGGGACACTGAAGCTTTCTTT. The encoded protein is CASSPLRGWDTEAFF.

V is TRBV14 and J is TRBJ2-1; 10 bases line up with TRBD2. This CDR3 has 16 amino acids. Germline-derived CDR1 and CDR2 are SGHDN and FVKESK. The V gene end was trimmed by 4 bases and the J gene end by 4 bases; junction bases not matched to a gene: 7. DNA for the CDR3: TGTGCCAGCAGCCCCCTAGCGGGAGCGAATTACAATGAGCAGTTCTTC. It codes for CASSPLAGANYNEQFF.

The gene calls are TRBV9 and TRBJ1-2; 12 bases are a match to TRBD1. Germline loops: CDR1 SGDLS, CDR2 YYNGEE. Trimming at V came to 7 bases and at J to 6 bases, leaving 7 bases not matched to a gene. This CDR3 is 14 amino acids long. The CDR3 reads CASDPGQGANGYTF. CDR3 nucleotides: TGTGCCAGCGATCCGGGACAGGGGGCCAATGGCTACACCTTC.

The genes are TRBV5-1 and TRBJ1-4; 7 nucleotides line up with TRBD1. The CDR3 loop spans 14 amino acids. V lost 3 bases, J lost 6 bases, and 5 bases stayed unmatched. The germline V gene has CDR1 SGHRS and CDR2 YFSETQ. As DNA, the CDR3 is TGCGCCAGCAGCTCAGGGGGGCTAGATGAAAAACTGTTTTTT. It specifies CASSSGGLDEKLFF.

The V gene is TRBV7-2, the J gene TRBJ2-7, with a tentative D call TRBD1 (6 bases). The CDR3 has 13 amino acids. V shed 5 bases and J shed 5 bases, with 13 bases lying between them. Germline V gene data show CDR1 as SGHTA and CDR2 as FQGNSA. The CDR3 is CASSPRQVHEQYF. CDR3 nucleotides: TGTGCCAGCAGCCCCCGACAGGTCCACGAGCAGTACTTC.